This T cell receptor beta chain was identified in a study of a mutant IDH1 vaccine in newly diagnosed glioma. Study overall: Beginning 4-6 weeks after radiotherapy alone, or with temozolomide cycles, vaccination took place. Most patients had radiochemotherapy with temozolomide before enrollment; others had one alone. Study-wide results and limits: There seemed to be no relation between pseudoprogression and changes in top peripheral T cell clonotypes.

The sample's time point: week 5, during vaccination. Vaccine doses each comprised 300 ug of mutant IDH1 20-mer peptide, with topical imiquimod. Every donor had a new WHO grade 3 or 4 astrocytoma that was IDH1-mutant, with loss of nuclear ATRX. Clones were sequenced by immunoSEQ multiplex PCR, and TCRdb holds only the in-frame ones, with some missing. This sample carries about 54,000 clones, over 70% of them seen once, and the ten largest clones take 3% to 4%. Notes on this clone: Its antigen is undetermined.

This CDR3 spans 14 amino acids. Trimming shortened V by 1 base and J by 0 bases, and 6 bases separated the two germline ends. Per the germline V gene, CDR1 is SGHAT and CDR2 is FQNNGV. This TCR came from a man aged 30 to 39 with glioma. The chain employs TRBV11-2 and TRBJ1-1; D is unresolved. The material was PBMCs, obtained from a glioma patient whose treatment included an IDH1 peptide vaccine. For the CDR3, the DNA is TGTGCCAGCAGCTTAGGGGCGCTGAACACTGAAGCTTTCTTT. Protein product: CASSLGALNTEAFF.